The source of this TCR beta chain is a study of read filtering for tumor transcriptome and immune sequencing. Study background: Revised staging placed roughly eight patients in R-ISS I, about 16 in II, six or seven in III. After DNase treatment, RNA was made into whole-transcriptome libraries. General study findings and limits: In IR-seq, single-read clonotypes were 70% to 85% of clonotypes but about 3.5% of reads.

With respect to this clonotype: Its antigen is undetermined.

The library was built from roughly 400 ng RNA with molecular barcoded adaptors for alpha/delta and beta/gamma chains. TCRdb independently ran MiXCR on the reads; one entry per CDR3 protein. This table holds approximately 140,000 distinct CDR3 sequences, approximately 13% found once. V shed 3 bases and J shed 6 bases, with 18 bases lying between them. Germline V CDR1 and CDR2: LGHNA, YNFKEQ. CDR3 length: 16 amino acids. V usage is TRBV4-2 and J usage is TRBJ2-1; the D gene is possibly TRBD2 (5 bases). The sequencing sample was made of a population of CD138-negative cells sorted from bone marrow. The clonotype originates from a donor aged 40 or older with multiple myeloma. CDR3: CASSHISGSGVNEQFF. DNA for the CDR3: TGTGCCAGCAGCCATATCAGTGGGAGCGGCGTCAATGAGCAGTTCTTC.